This TCR beta chain was sequenced in a study of CD8 T cells in ankylosing spondylitis. This clonotype was detected a few times. Its antigen is unidentified. TCRdb re-called the 5' RACE reads through MiXCR, storing one row per CDR3 protein. The sample records 27,000 or so distinct CDR3 sequences, over 6.5% being singletons. Per germline, CDR1 ENHRY and CDR2 SYGVKD. CDR3 length: 15 amino acids. The V end was cut by 4 bases, the J end by 8 bases, with 18 bases between. Points from the study as a whole: Ankylosing spondylitis blood seemed to carry a telltale TCR beta motif made of about 8 highly homologous variants. Disease-linked clones bore a CD8+ phenotype, appearing relatively rarely in peripheral blood. Matched ankylosing spondylitis synovial fluid reportedly contained a significantly enriched population of disease-linked clones.

The chain couples TRBV10-3 to TRBJ1-5; D is ambiguous. Sequenced material: blood. This TCR derives from a male donor with ankylosing spondylitis or in good health (not recorded which). CDR3 DNA: TGTGCCATCAGTGGGACTTTTGGGGAGGTTGAGCCCCAGCATTTT. Its translation is CAISGTFGEVEPQHF.